This T cell receptor (beta chain) appears in the sequencing data of a study of human T cells and chemical hapten exposure. TCRdb recomputed calls from the RACE reads with MiXCR, one row per CDR3 protein. The table records 84,000 or so distinct CDR3 sequences, 7.5% to 9.5% of them present only once. Time point here: pre-sensitization, week 0. This sample's treatment: therapeutic diphenylcyclopropenone sensitization with weekly scalp DPC. The CDR3 runs to 15 residues. After removal of 4 bases from V and 6 bases from J, the junction contained 9 bases not matched to a gene. Germline loops: CDR1 SGHNT, CDR2 YYREEE (reference sequence).

This sequence originates from a man between 35 and 55 years old with alopecia areata. Some clones in this sample may be carry-over from other donors' samples. Sequencing was performed on whole blood, taken in connection with sensitization to the hapten diphenylcyclopropenone (DPC). J is TRBJ2-1 and V is TRBV5-4, with 8 bases matching TRBD2. CDR3 sequence: CASSRGGLALNEQFF. CDR3 coding DNA: TGTGCCAGCAGCCGGGGAGGACTAGCCCTCAATGAGCAGTTCTTC. Full variable domain (missing parts from reference TRBV5-4 and TRBJ2-1): ETGVTQSPTHLIKTRGQQVTLRCSSQSGHNTVSWYQQALGQGPQFIFQYYREEENGRGNFPPRFSGLQFPNYSSELNVNALELDDSALYLCASSRGGLALNEQFFGPGTRLTVL.